This T cell receptor (beta chain) was obtained from a study of early T cells in non-severe SARS-CoV-2 infection. Study-wide context: The sequenced material was bulk RNA from unsorted whole blood, and its chains were unpaired.

In regard to this clonotype: Its antigen remains unknown.

As part of library construction, unique molecular identifiers were attached to individual cDNA molecules. TCRdb reanalysed the 5' RACE reads using MiXCR and keeps one entry per CDR3 protein. The sample has tens of thousands of distinct CDR3 sequences; 15% are singletons. CDR1 SEHNR and CDR2 FQNEAQ come from the germline V gene (reference sequence). CDR3 length: 14 residues. V trimming: 6 bases; J trimming: 4 bases; junction bases outside the gene matches: 7. Notes on the study in general: Matching results from VDJdb favored anti-spike CD8 responses, leaving private and CD4 specificities undetected.

Material for sequencing was whole blood. V and J are TRBV7-9 and TRBJ1-1; 8 bases agree with TRBD1. The clonotype comes from an adult who was a healthcare worker with PCR-confirmed SARS-CoV-2 infection or an uninfected control (not recorded which). CDR3 sequence: CASSWTGLGTEAFF. In DNA form, the CDR3 reads TGTGCCAGCAGTTGGACAGGGCTTGGCACTGAAGCTTTCTTT.